This T cell receptor beta chain was sequenced in a study of cytomegalovirus exposure and HLA in healthy donors (dated by TCRdb to about 2017). In the study overall: In an earlier analysis of about 560 of the donors, under 300 Gb of sequence data and 95 million to 130 million unique TCR beta sequences from about 179 million T cells were reported. An early release that covered several hundred HLA-typed donors contained about 290 gigabases of sequencing data and 75 million to 100 million unique TCR sequences. Of the approximately 400 genotyped donors, about 84% fell in the genetic ancestry cluster associated with self-reported Caucasian donors. The study aimed to test whether cataloging public T cell receptors could reveal signatures of past pathogen exposure. The study used immunosequencing to profile the T cell repertoires of 600 to 850 subjects and linked those repertoires to cytomegalovirus serostatus. In addition to the first cohort of 666 subjects, a separate validation cohort of 120 different subjects was used. High-throughput TCR immunosequencing, statistical association of individual TCRs with disease status, and machine learning were combined to predict cytomegalovirus infection status. A later analysis re-examined previously published TCR beta repertoires from roughly 720 donors and added high-resolution HLA genotyping to investigate patterns of TCR occurrence. In the later analysis, no new phenotypic data were used to find candidate immune exposures; instead, reliance was placed on TCR beta sequences and their occurrence across donors. In an earlier analysis of 587 of the donors, high-throughput TCR beta sequencing was used to judge whether each TCR beta V gene segment behaved as functional or pseudogenic. Donor age, sex, ethnicity and CMV serostatus were compiled together with the repertoire data. Genome-wide SNP genotypes for about 60% of the roughly 700 donors were used in a later genetic analysis, which treated that subset as a discovery cohort. All discovery cohort repertoires had been generated using a single sequencing platform. HLA typing covered class I and class II loci at four-digit resolution. Typing coverage differed by locus: A, B, C, DRB1 and DQB1 were typed in roughly 620-630 donors, DQA1 in approximately 520, DPA1 in some 570, and DPB1 in just under 480. Roughly 5 DR-DQ haplotypes were handled as single units for association and clustering, since linkage in the cohort was strong. Among 350 to 400 genotyped donors of the cohort, an average of approximately 240,000 unique TCR beta nucleotide sequences were sequenced per donor, roughly 20% of them non-productive.

Libraries were built with the immunoSEQ multiplex PCR assay. The multiplex PCR relied on a mix of 60 forward primers for TCR Vbeta segments and 13 reverse primers for TCR Jbeta segments. The CDR3 region of rearranged TCR beta genes was amplified from genomic DNA by a multiplex PCR assay. On the Illumina HiSeq System, the amplified TCR beta libraries were sequenced as 87-base-pair reads. The authors' pipeline ran thus. Across the roughly 640 repertoires, a later analysis counted tens of millions of unique TCR beta chains, 9 million to 14 million of which were shared by at least two donors. To remove PCR and sequencing errors, raw reads were error-corrected and collapsed into unique sequences using a nearest-neighbor algorithm that merged closely related sequences. To assign V, D and J gene segments, CDR3 sequences were aligned to IMGT reference sequences. For a sequence to be retained, a match of at least six nucleotides to both a V gene segment and a J gene segment was required. A rearrangement counted as productive if the CDR3 had no stop codons and remained in frame with V and J, and every other rearrangement counted as non-productive. Following IMGT convention, CDR3 was defined as the stretch from the second conserved V-encoded cysteine up to the conserved J-encoded phenylalanine. Sequences without an unambiguous match to a single V gene segment were excluded from the earlier analysis of a few hundred of the donors. In an earlier analysis of approximately 500 of the donors, a V segment was called functional when productive rearrangements were above 56.7%, and segregating when the standard deviation between donors exceeded 5%. A statistical classification framework was built to diagnose cytomegalovirus status from the catalog of TCR beta chain sequences. V and J gene assignment, in a later analysis, came from comparing TCR nucleotide sequences with IMGT/GENE-DB human TR gene sequences. A later analysis assigned CDR3 sequences and most-parsimonious VDJ recombination scenarios with the TCRdist pipeline. In a later analysis, every TCR beta chain was defined by the combination of its CDR3 amino acid sequence and its V-gene family, and reads without a unique V-gene family were dropped. In a later analysis, 550 to 650 highly shared, low-generation-probability nucleotide sequences were removed to address suspected cross-contamination and a sequencing artifact. A later analysis calculated a clonal expansion index for each public chain from normalized within-repertoire ranks of inferred template counts. A later analysis computed generation probabilities with a VDJ recombination model fitted to out-of-frame rearrangements, and checked the results against IGoR. In a later analysis, hypergeometric tests were used to score TCR-TCR, TCR-HLA and TCR-CMV co-occurrence, with a repertoire-size bias correction applied to TCR pairs. In a later analysis, false discovery rates were estimated by permuting HLA or CMV assignments 20 times. In a later analysis, co-occurring TCRs were grouped using DBSCAN, and TCRdist sequence similarity was added for clustering within HLA-allele-positive subsets. Repertoires with fewer than 30,000 or more than 120,000 public chains, plus five repertoires with anomalous nucleotide sharing, were excluded from co-occurrence clustering. The immuneACCESS repertoire file appears here via TCRdb, limited to in-frame rearrangements. These files lack a portion of the clones; in checked studies, under half of the deficit traces to unresolved V genes, and the cause of the others is not known. That table is the source of V, J and clone size, and D and trimming were worked out from the DNA. The sample table contains 120,000 or so clones; only one count was recorded for 75% to 90% of them. Of the sample, 3% to 3.5% falls within the top ten clones.

CDR1 SEHNR and CDR2 FQNEAQ are derived from the germline V gene (reference sequence). After removal of 2 bases from V and 6 bases from J, the junction retains 6 bases not matched to a gene. The CDR3, cysteine through phenylalanine, is 14 amino acids long. Only the CDR3 DNA stays, 42 bases, in frame from base 1. With regard to this clone: It has no known antigen specificity. Base qualities are not recorded, but no much larger clone differs from it by a single base.

The research as a whole found: Broadly in line with IMGT annotations, most TCR beta V segments showed up in productive rearrangements about 90% or about 30% of the time in an earlier analysis of 450 to 750 of the donors. The authors suggested that the approach could potentially be generalized to other disease states and immunological phenotypes. Correlated functional status among segregating V segments might be attributable to linkage disequilibrium, but an unknown experimental factor could not be ruled out. V-gene and J-gene trimming of TCR beta chains was associated with a missense DCLRE1C variant in a later genetic analysis, and the association was replicated in an independent cohort. The study listed 150 to 200 TCR beta chains as associated with cytomegalovirus. The earlier analysis of fewer than 750 of the donors excluded fewer than 20 rarely observed V segments, including chromosome 9 orphons, because counts were too low. The 87-base-pair reads could not distinguish some IMGT-functional V segments, including TRBV6-2 and TRBV6-3, so those segments were excluded. Because some donors lacked HLA typing at each locus, the association tests relied only on the typed subset. In both the original and validation cohorts, the classifier was reported to diagnose cytomegalovirus status with high specificity and sensitivity. Assigning TCR associations to individual alleles was difficult when HLA alleles, especially DR and DQ, strongly co-occurred. A cluster of highly shared sequence variants was judged likely to represent a technical artifact of the sequencing pipeline. A later genetic analysis reported fewer N-insertions in productive TCRs among donors in an Asian-associated ancestry cluster than the approximately 700-donor mean. A further reported finding was that TCR beta sequences accurately predicted the HLA-A and HLA-B alleles for most subjects in the first cohort. Most TCR sequences were observed very rarely across donors, whereas some public TCRs were present in many individuals. Three of the identified cytomegalovirus-associated TCR beta chains were confirmed in vitro to be specific for cytomegalovirus antigens. Only TCR beta chains were sequenced in this cohort, and the absence of alpha or paired-chain data limited detectable features. A later analysis found that most CMV-associated TCR beta chains appeared HLA-restricted, with HLA associations seemingly driven largely by CMV exposure. At a false discovery rate of 0.05, a later analysis linked about 17,000 TCR beta sequences to specific HLA alleles. A later analysis found that TCR association rates varied across HLA loci, with DRB1 alleles showing the most associated TCRs and HLA-C alleles the fewest. Roughly uniform sequencing depth across donors was assumed in presence/absence analyses, although this assumption may not hold. The only immune exposure information available for the cohort was CMV serostatus. A later analysis reported that several top co-occurrence clusters appeared linked to parvovirus B19, influenza, CMV and Epstein-Barr virus. A later analysis found that HLA-associated TCR beta chains were more clonally expanded and had lower generation probabilities than equally common non-associated chains.

The cohort was made up of 666 healthy bone marrow donors. At the time of sampling, all cohort members were nominally healthy, though unrecorded immune exposures were likely present. The donor was CMV seronegative and was included in the group of over 300 seronegative cohort members. Every donor gave a peripheral blood sample, and the peripheral blood mononuclear cells from that sample were used for TCR beta sequencing. Genomic DNA was extracted from the blood cell samples with the Qiagen DNeasy Blood Extraction Kit. This TCR was sampled from a male donor in good health and CMV-seronegative. The sequencing sample was made of PBMCs. The rearranged chain carries TRBV7-9 and TRBJ2-7; TRBD1 lines up with 8 middle nucleotides. The CDR3 region: CASSLKGQGREQYF. Read as DNA, the sequence is TGTGCCAGCAGCTTAAAAGGACAGGGTCGCGAGCAGTACTTC.